These 32 T cell receptor beta chains were sequenced from one sample in a study of post-analysis software for immune sequencing data. Overall study findings and caveats: Comparison of patients with controls showed about 5 TRBV segments more frequent in patients, TRBV5-6, TRBV5-1 and TRBV20-1 among them.

Built from TCR beta cDNA, the libraries had unique molecular identifiers in them. TCRdb called the PCR reads again in MiXCR, with one record for every CDR3 protein. The repertoire holds approximately 660,000 distinct CDR3 sequences, with 59% as singletons. These receptors are not linked to any known antigen. Sequenced input: blood. All receptors come from a girl aged 2-15 years with multiple sclerosis.

Ten or more counts support this clonotype. The gene calls are TRBV5-1 and TRBJ2-5, with 9 nucleotides matching TRBD1. J lost 5 bases, V lost 4 bases, and 3 bases had no gene match. The CDR3 runs 13 residues. Per germline, CDR1 SGHRS and CDR2 YFSETQ. As DNA, the CDR3 is TGCGCCAGCAGCGGAGGGACAGGGGAGACCCAGTACTTC. Translating gives CASSGGTGETQYF.

The chain uses TRBV10-3 and TRBJ2-3, with 9 bases identical to TRBD2. Losses at the gene ends were 4 bases for V and 6 bases for J; bases not matched to a gene: 11. This CDR3 region has 16 residues. Germline assignment: CDR1 ENHRY and CDR2 SYGVKD. Written as DNA, the CDR3 is TGTGCCATCAGTGGGCGGGGGGGACAGAAGGCGGATACGCAGTATTTT. This encodes CAISGRGGQKADTQYF.

Worth noting for this clonotype: A junction boundary mismatches the germline segment, possibly from a read error. The gene calls are TRBV6-5 and TRBJ1-1; D unresolved. CDR3 size: 15 residues. Germline V lookup: CDR1 MNHEY, CDR2 SVGAGI. The CDR3 nucleotides read TGTGCCAGCAGTTACTCAGGGTGGGGAGGCACTGAGGCTTTCTTT. Translation gives CASSYSGWGGTEAFF.

This chain joins TRBV7-2 and TRBJ2-1; 7 bases are a match to TRBD2. Germline V gives CDR1 SGHTA, CDR2 FQGNSA. V shed 5 bases, J shed 3 bases, and the junction held 10 bases outside the gene matches. CDR3 length: 16 residues. CDR3 DNA sequence: TGTGCCAGCAGCCCCCGGGGCGGGAGCGTCTACAATGAGCAGTTCTTC. This gives the protein CASSPRGGSVYNEQFF.

This clonotype has just one count. The chain combines TRBV11-2 with TRBJ2-1, with unresolved D. The V end was cut by 3 bases, the J end by 14 bases, with 14 bases between. Germline V CDR1 and CDR2: SGHAT, FQNNGV. The CDR3 has 12 amino acids. The DNA for the CDR3 is TGTGCCAGCAGCTTGTCACCTGTAGAGGAGTTCTTC. Protein product: CASSLSPVEEFF.

V is TRBV12-3 or TRBV12-4 and J is TRBJ1-2; D is possibly TRBD1 (5 bases). The CDR3 has 13 amino acids. V shed 8 bases and J shed 5 bases, with 15 bases lying between them. CDR3 loop: CASGEGHNYGYTF. The CDR3 region has the DNA TGTGCCAGCGGGGAAGGACATAATTATGGCTACACCTTC.

CDR3: CASSFDRGAGELFF. As DNA, the CDR3 is TGTGCCAGCAGTTTTGATCGCGGGGCCGGGGAGCTGTTTTTT. The chain employs TRBV6-5 and TRBJ2-2; D is perhaps TRBD2 (6 bases). Germline V CDR1 and CDR2: MNHEY, SVGAGI. The CDR3 has 14 amino acids. Trimming left V 4 bases short and J 6 bases short, with 12 bases between.

V and J are TRBV19 and TRBJ2-1; the D gene is possibly TRBD2 (5 bases). Germline CDR1 is LNHDA and CDR2 is SQIVND (reference sequence). The germline V and J ends were trimmed by 3 bases and 4 bases, with 13 bases remaining between them. The CDR3 length is 15 residues. CDR3 sequence reads: CASSIGVAGYNEQFF. CDR3 sequence (DNA): TGTGCCAGTAGTATCGGGGTAGCTGGATACAATGAGCAGTTCTTC.

The chain recombines TRBV20-1 with TRBJ2-7; D remains unclear. CDR3 length: 14 amino acids. Trimming cost V 0 bases and J 0 bases, with 9 bases left between them. The germline V gene encodes CDR1 DFQATT and CDR2 SNEGSKA (reference sequence). Here the CDR3 reads CSARDNGVSYEQYF. The DNA for the CDR3 is TGCAGTGCTAGAGATAACGGCGTCTCCTACGAGCAGTACTTC.

This chain joins TRBV12-3 or TRBV12-4 and TRBJ2-7; 9 bases are shared with TRBD1. The CDR3 has 15 amino acids. J gave up 1 base and V 4 bases, and 5 bases lay outside the gene matches. The CDR3 DNA follows: TGTGCCAGCAGTTCACAGGGGGCGACGTCCTACGAGCAGTACTTC. Translated, it gives CASSSQGATSYEQYF.

This clonotype was observed a few times. The chain links TRBV6-1 to TRBJ2-7; D unclear. Germline V gene data show CDR1 as MNHNS and CDR2 as SASEGT. There are 13 residues in the CDR3. Trimming removed 3 bases at V and 0 bases at J, with 6 bases between. The CDR3 loop reads CASSDYLSYEQYF. DNA for the CDR3: TGTGCCAGCAGTGATTACCTCTCCTACGAGCAGTACTTC.

The chain recombines TRBV10-3 with TRBJ2-4; TRBD2 agrees at 7 bases. The J call is in doubt because the DNA end fits TRBJ2-7 better. The germline V gene has CDR1 ENHRY and CDR2 SYGVKD. The CDR3 is 14 amino acids. CDR3 residues: CAISEWEGSYEQYF. CDR3 nucleotide sequence: TGTGCCATCAGTGAATGGGAGGGGAGCTACGAGCAGTACTTC.

This clonotype was observed a handful of times. The J gene is TRBJ2-1, the V gene TRBV27, with a possible D match to TRBD2 (6 bases). The germline CDR1 and CDR2 sequences are MNHEY and SMNVEV (reference sequence). The ends were cut back, 3 bases at V and 9 bases at J, with 15 bases in the middle. There are 14 residues in the CDR3. CDR3 DNA: TGTGCCAGCAGTTTGTGGCAGGGAGGAGGTGAGCAGTTCTTC. Its translation is CASSLWQGGGEQFF.

This chain connects TRBV3-1 to TRBJ2-2; D is unresolved. The length of the CDR3 is 15 residues. Trimming left V 5 bases short and J 3 bases short, with 13 bases between. CDR1 and CDR2 (germline): LGHDT, YNNKEL (reference sequence). CDR3 sequence: CASSSRPLYTGELFF. In DNA, the CDR3 is TGTGCCAGCAGCTCCCGACCCCTTTACACCGGGGAGCTGTTTTTT. Together with reference TRBV3-1 and TRBJ2-2, the CDR3 gives the full variable domain: DTAVSQTPKYLVTQMGNDKSIKCEQNLGHDTMYWYKQDSKKFLKIMFSYNNKELIINETVPNRFSPKSPDKAHLNLHINSLELGDSAVYFCASSSRPLYTGELFFGEGSRLTVL.

Here the CDR3 DNA reads TGTGCCAGCACCCCTCGGGAGGTCACCCTAAACTATGGCTACACCTTC. Encoded protein: CASTPREVTLNYGYTF. V gene TRBV6-6 combines with J gene TRBJ1-2; D gene uncertain. This CDR3 spans 16 amino acids. Germline V gives CDR1 MNHNY, CDR2 SVGAGI (reference sequence). V lost 7 bases and J lost 2, with 20 bases in between.

A few counts support this clonotype. The V call is TRBV20-1, the J call TRBJ2-1; no definite D call. This CDR3 spans 15 amino acids. CDR1 and CDR2 (germline): DFQATT, SNEGSKA (reference sequence). V was pared by 4 bases and J by 0 bases, with 13 bases between. The CDR3 spells CSAIRAESSYNEQFF. DNA of the CDR3: TGCAGTGCTATTAGGGCAGAGAGCTCCTACAATGAGCAGTTCTTC.

The chain is built from TRBV29-1 and TRBJ2-1; the match to TRBD1 covers 9 bases. Germline values: CDR1 SQVTM, CDR2 ANQGSEA. J lost 7 bases, V lost 7 bases, and 5 bases had no gene match. The CDR3 consists of 12 residues. Here the CDR3 reads CSADRGGNEQFF. CDR3 in DNA: TGCAGCGCCGACAGGGGGGGAAATGAGCAGTTCTTC.

In its sample, this clonotype was seen many times. V usage is TRBV29-1 and J usage is TRBJ2-5; TRBD1 agrees at 9 bases. CDR1 is SQVTM and CDR2 is ANQGSEA in the germline V gene. The CDR3 is 13 amino acids. The junction had 3 bases not matched to a gene; V was cut back by 3 bases and J by 4 bases. The CDR3 region is CSVERGQGETQYF. DNA of the CDR3: TGCAGCGTTGAGAGGGGACAGGGAGAGACCCAGTACTTC.

V is TRBV14 and J is TRBJ2-7; 10 bases match TRBD2. The CDR3 loop spans 16 amino acids. CDR1 and CDR2 from the germline V gene are SGHDN and FVKESK. The ends lost 1 base at V and 2 bases at J; junction bases unmatched: 5. CDR3 DNA: TGTGCCAGCAGCCAAGTCGGACTAGCGGATCCCTACGAGCAGTACTTC. Translating it yields CASSQVGLADPYEQYF.

In its sample, this clonotype was seen a few times. This chain links TRBV4-2 with TRBJ2-2; D might be TRBD1 (5 bases). Germline CDR1 is LGHNA and CDR2 is YNFKEQ. The CDR3 spans 15 residues. V lost 0 bases and J lost 7, with 12 bases in between. The CDR3 spells CASSQDPRVHGELFF. The CDR3 nucleotides read TGTGCCAGCAGCCAAGACCCCAGGGTCCACGGGGAGCTGTTTTTT.

The rearrangement joins TRBV24-1 to TRBJ2-1, with TRBD2 matching 9 bases. The CDR3 sequence is 18 residues long. J gave up 5 bases and V 2 bases, and 12 bases lay outside the gene matches. Germline CDR1 is KGHDR and CDR2 is SFDVKD. CDR3 loop: CATSDSGEGLASNNEQFF. The CDR3, as DNA: TGTGCCACCAGTGATTCGGGGGAGGGACTAGCCTCGAACAATGAGCAGTTCTTC.

The rearrangement links TRBV18 to TRBJ2-1; 8 bases align to TRBD2. J lost 14 bases, V lost 0 bases, and 12 bases had no gene match. From germline, CDR1 is KGHSH and CDR2 LQKENI. The CDR3 consists of 15 residues. For the CDR3, the DNA is TGTGCCAGCTCACCACCCTCGGTGGCCGGGACTAGGGAGTTCTTC. Translated: CASSPPSVAGTREFF.

In the case of this clonotype: One end of the junction does not line up with germline, which may come from a read error. The V call is TRBV20-1, the J call TRBJ2-6, with 10 bases identical to TRBD1. The CDR3 runs 17 residues. Germline lookup yields CDR1 DFQATT and CDR2 SNEGSKA (reference sequence). In DNA, the CDR3 is TGCAGTGCTAGAGAAGGGACAGGGGAGTCTGGGGCCAACATCCTGACTTTC. Residues: CSAREGTGESGANILTF.

The rearrangement uses TRBV10-3 and TRBJ2-6; D unresolved. Trimming removed 0 bases at V and 7 bases at J, with 13 bases between. Germline lookup yields CDR1 ENHRY and CDR2 SYGVKD. The CDR3 length is 16 residues. This CDR3 reads CAISESGALSANVLTF. In DNA form, the CDR3 reads TGTGCCATCAGTGAGTCAGGTGCCCTCAGTGCCAACGTCCTGACTTTC.

The chain recombines TRBV6-5 with TRBJ2-3, with D possibly TRBD2 on 7 matching bases. The germline V gene encodes CDR1 MNHEY and CDR2 SVGAGI. This CDR3 has 16 amino acids. Trimming shortened V by 6 bases and J by 5 bases, and 21 bases separated the two germline ends. The CDR3 is CASSPMWGGGGDTQYF. The CDR3 nucleotides are TGTGCCAGCAGCCCTATGTGGGGGGGCGGGGGAGATACGCAGTATTTT.

The chain couples TRBV5-1 to TRBJ1-1, with no clear D. The V end was cut by 1 base, the J end by 0 bases, with 7 bases between. The V gene's germline CDR1 is SGHRS and CDR2 YFSETQ. The CDR3 sequence is 14 residues long. For the CDR3, the DNA is TGCGCCAGCAGCTTGTCGGCTGTGAACACTGAAGCTTTCTTT. This translates into CASSLSAVNTEAFF.

This sequence joins TRBV9 and TRBJ2-1, with TRBD1 matching 10 bases. This CDR3 contains 16 residues. Germline CDR1 reads SGDLS; CDR2 reads YYNGEE. With V trimmed by 4 bases and J by 8 bases, 12 bases remained unmatched. In DNA, the CDR3 is TGTGCCAGCAGCTCTGGGGGGGGACAGGGGTCCCATGAGCAGTTCTTC. This translates into CASSSGGGQGSHEQFF.

This rearrangement joins TRBV5-1 to TRBJ2-3; no definite D call. Trimming removed 6 bases from V and 0 bases from J, with 14 bases in between. This CDR3 is built from 15 residues. Germline V gene lookup returns CDR1 SGHRS and CDR2 YFSETQ. The CDR3 region has the DNA TGCGCCAGCACCCCCCTCGCGATGAGCACAGATACGCAGTATTTT. Its translation: CASTPLAMSTDTQYF.

The chain is built from TRBV29-1 and TRBJ2-1, with no clear D. The germline gives CDR1 SQVTM, CDR2 ANQGSEA. The V and J ends lost 5 bases and 0 bases respectively, with 17 bases between them. The CDR3 runs to 16 residues. As DNA, the CDR3 is TGCAGCGTTTGGGTTGCAGTTTCGAGCTCCTACAATGAGCAGTTCTTC. It translates to CSVWVAVSSSYNEQFF.

As DNA, the CDR3 is TGTGCCAGCAACACTCACTTTGGCGGGGGGGCCTTGGATGAGCAGTTCTTC. The encoded protein is CASNTHFGGGALDEQFF. V gene TRBV27 combines with J gene TRBJ2-1; 9 bases line up with TRBD2. Unmatched junction bases numbered 18, after V lost 7 bases and J lost 8 bases. Looked up from germline, CDR1 is MNHEY and CDR2 is SMNVEV (reference sequence). The CDR3 has 17 residues.

The rearrangement uses TRBV6-5 and TRBJ2-1, with TRBD1 as a possible D gene (6 bases). Germline assignment: CDR1 MNHEY and CDR2 SVGAGI. This CDR3 has 16 residues. Trimming removed 0 bases at V and 3 bases at J, with 12 bases between. CDR3 sequence reads: CASSYSTGQIYNEQFF. In DNA, the CDR3 is TGTGCCAGCAGTTACTCGACGGGACAAATCTACAATGAGCAGTTCTTC.

This clonotype was seen a few times. The chain joins TRBV13 to TRBJ2-1, with 13 bases fitting TRBD2. This CDR3 has 17 amino acids. V dropped 4 bases and J dropped 8; count of bases not matched to a gene: 11. In germline, CDR1 is PRHDT, CDR2 FYEKMQ (reference sequence). CDR3 amino acids: CASSSRGGLAGVDEQFF. The CDR3 bases are TGTGCCAGCAGCTCCCGAGGAGGACTAGCGGGGGTCGATGAGCAGTTCTTC.